A single sample gave rise to the 17 T cell receptor beta chains below, sequenced in a study of T-cell memory formation after mild COVID-19. Using its own MiXCR run on the 5' RACE reads, TCRdb lists one record per CDR3 protein. The table has about 430,000 distinct CDR3 sequences, more than 15% seen once. The sequenced sample was PBMCs or a T cell subset sorted from them (not recorded which). The receptors stem from a man younger than 35 who had mild COVID-19 (a few samples of this study predate the infection). Cell type and time point are not known.

This clonotype appeared a few times. The rearrangement links TRBV6-4 to TRBJ1-6; D possibly corresponds to TRBD1 (6 bases). Trimming removed 3 bases from V and 6 bases from J, with 6 bases in between. Germline V gene data show CDR1 as MRHNA and CDR2 as SNTAGT. This CDR3 has 13 residues. CDR3 bases: TGTGCCAGCAGTGAGGGGGCTAATTCACCCCTCCACTTT. Residues: CASSEGANSPLHF.

This clonotype has only a few counts. The chain combines TRBV5-5 with TRBJ2-5; D may correspond to TRBD1 or TRBD2 (6 bases each). This CDR3 comprises 15 residues. V lost 4 bases and J lost 5, with 18 bases in between. CDR1 and CDR2 from the germline V gene are SGHKS and YYEKEE (reference sequence). CDR3 sequence reads: CASSGPMGGGETQYF. Here the CDR3 DNA reads TGTGCCAGCAGCGGCCCGATGGGGGGCGGTGAGACCCAGTACTTC.

V is TRBV3-1 and J is TRBJ1-1, with a tentative D call TRBD1 (5 bases). The V gene lost 1 base and the J gene lost 4 bases, with 13 bases spanning the gap. The CDR3 is made up of 15 amino acids. Germline CDR1 LGHDT, CDR2 YNNKEL (reference sequence). In DNA form, the CDR3 reads TGTGCCAGCAGCCAAGGGGTAGGGGCCCGCACTGAAGCTTTCTTT. Translation: CASSQGVGARTEAFF.

The CDR3 region has the DNA TGTGCCAGCAGCTTTTTATCGCGCAGCGGGGCCCGAGGGGAGACCCAGTACTTC. Translating gives CASSFLSRSGARGETQYF. The rearrangement links TRBV7-2 to TRBJ2-5, with 7 positions matching TRBD2. Germline CDR1 and CDR2: SGHTA and FQGNSA. The CDR3 is 18 amino acids. Germline trimming cut 3 bases from V and 5 bases from J; bases unmatched to any gene: 18.

This clonotype turned up a few times. The rearrangement joins TRBV2 to TRBJ2-1, with TRBD2 matching over 8 bases. CDR1 is SNHLY, CDR2 FYNNEI, per germline. V shed 6 bases and J 5 bases; nucleotides not matched to a gene: 6. CDR3 length equals 14 residues. CDR3 protein: CASRPGRGDNEQFF. The CDR3 DNA reads TGTGCCAGCAGACCAGGGCGGGGGGACAATGAGCAGTTCTTC.

The rearrangement links TRBV4-1 to TRBJ2-2; 8 bases are shared with TRBD2. Germline V CDR1 and CDR2: MGHRA, YSYEKL. CDR3 size: 18 residues. After removal of 0 bases from V and 7 bases from J, the junction contained 13 bases not matched to a gene. The CDR3 here is CASSQDQGAGGKNGELFF. As DNA, the CDR3 is TGCGCCAGCAGCCAAGATCAGGGCGCGGGGGGTAAGAACGGGGAGCTGTTTTTT.

This clonotype has a handful of counts. The J gene is TRBJ2-5, the V gene TRBV7-8, with D tentatively TRBD2 (5 bases). Germline V gene lookup returns CDR1 SGHVS and CDR2 FQNEAQ. The CDR3 consists of 14 residues. V dropped 3 bases and J dropped 1 base, with 9 bases sitting between them. The CDR3 loop reads CASSLERAQETQYF. CDR3 in DNA: TGTGCCAGCAGCTTGGAGAGGGCCCAAGAGACCCAGTACTTC.

The chain links TRBV28 to TRBJ2-7; D remains unclear. The CDR3 contains 15 residues. Deletions cut 7 bases from V and 0 bases from J, with 16 bases between. Germline V gives CDR1 MDHEN, CDR2 SYDVKM. The CDR3 sequence is CASTIRRTASYEQYF. DNA of the CDR3: TGTGCCAGCACCATACGAAGGACGGCCTCCTACGAGCAGTACTTC.

This clonotype occurred a few times. The CDR3 protein is CASNSGQGTDTQYF. In DNA, the CDR3 is TGTGCCAGCAACTCCGGACAGGGCACAGATACGCAGTATTTT. J is TRBJ2-3 and V is TRBV7-9; 7 nucleotides agree with TRBD1. Looked up from germline, CDR1 is SEHNR and CDR2 is FQNEAQ (reference sequence). This CDR3 spans 14 amino acids. The V and J ends lost 7 bases and 1 base, in that order; junction bases with no gene match: 5.

This clonotype was seen once. The chain recombines TRBV7-9 with TRBJ2-7; D gene unclear. The germline CDR1 and CDR2 sequences are SEHNR and FQNEAQ (reference sequence). This CDR3 is 12 amino acids long. V lost 6 bases, J lost 4 bases, and 10 bases lay in between. The CDR3 protein is CASSPIRYEQYF. For the CDR3, the DNA is TGTGCCAGCAGTCCCATCAGGTACGAGCAGTACTTC.

In its sample, this clonotype was seen a few times. This rearrangement joins TRBV15 to TRBJ2-1; 11 bases align to TRBD2. V gave up 3 bases and J gave up 0 bases; unmatched junction bases: 7. From germline, CDR1 is LNHNV and CDR2 YYDKDF (reference sequence). The CDR3 length is 18 residues. CDR3 residues: CATSRYTSGGLSYNEQFF. CDR3 DNA sequence: TGTGCCACCAGCAGGTATACTAGCGGGGGCCTCTCCTACAATGAGCAGTTCTTC.

The chain carries TRBV12-3 or TRBV12-4 and TRBJ1-2; D is ambiguous. V lost 3 bases and J 0 bases, leaving 8 bases between the germline ends. The CDR3 is 14 amino acids. CDR3 in DNA: TGTGCCAGCAGTTTGGCTTCGGCTAACTATGGCTACACCTTC. It yields the protein CASSLASANYGYTF.

This clonotype was observed a few times. This chain connects TRBV7-2 to TRBJ2-7, with D perhaps matching TRBD1 or TRBD2 (5 bases each). CDR1 and CDR2 from the germline V gene are SGHTA and FQGNSA. The CDR3 covers 13 residues. Trimming cost V 1 base and J 6 bases, with 10 bases left between them. This CDR3 is CASSLVEGSEQYF. Here the CDR3 DNA reads TGTGCCAGCAGCTTAGTCGAGGGGTCCGAGCAGTACTTC.

This clonotype was seen ten or more times. The rearrangement links TRBV7-2 to TRBJ2-7; 9 nucleotides line up with TRBD1. CDR1 and CDR2 from the germline V gene are SGHTA and FQGNSA. This CDR3 has 16 residues. V lost 0 bases to trimming and J lost 3 bases; unmatched junction nucleotides: 6. CDR3: CASSLAWDRVFYEQYF. The CDR3, as DNA: TGTGCCAGCAGCTTAGCTTGGGACAGGGTCTTCTACGAGCAGTACTTC.

The J gene is TRBJ2-7, the V gene TRBV12-3 or TRBV12-4; possible D gene TRBD2, 5 bases. The V gene lost 7 bases and the J gene lost 1 base, with 14 bases spanning the gap. The CDR3 is 14 residues long. The CDR3 here is CASKGGVESYEQYF. CDR3 sequence (DNA): TGTGCCAGCAAAGGAGGCGTGGAGTCCTACGAGCAGTACTTC.

The chain has TRBV12-3 or TRBV12-4 and TRBJ1-2, with no clear D. The CDR3 has 12 residues. V gave up 7 bases and J gave up 6 bases, with 12 bases separating them. The CDR3 sequence is CASTPNQNGYTF. The DNA of the CDR3 is TGTGCCAGCACCCCGAACCAGAATGGCTACACCTTC.

Only a few counts were recorded for this clonotype. CDR3 in DNA: TGTGCCAGCAGCCAAGGGAACTCCGGGTATGGCGGAACCCAGTACTTC. This sequence encodes CASSQGNSGYGGTQYF. The chain links TRBV3-1 to TRBJ2-5, with D unclear. This CDR3 spans 16 amino acids. The germline V gene has CDR1 LGHDT and CDR2 YNNKEL (reference sequence). The V end lost 1 base, the J end lost 8 bases, and 20 bases lay between the germline ends.